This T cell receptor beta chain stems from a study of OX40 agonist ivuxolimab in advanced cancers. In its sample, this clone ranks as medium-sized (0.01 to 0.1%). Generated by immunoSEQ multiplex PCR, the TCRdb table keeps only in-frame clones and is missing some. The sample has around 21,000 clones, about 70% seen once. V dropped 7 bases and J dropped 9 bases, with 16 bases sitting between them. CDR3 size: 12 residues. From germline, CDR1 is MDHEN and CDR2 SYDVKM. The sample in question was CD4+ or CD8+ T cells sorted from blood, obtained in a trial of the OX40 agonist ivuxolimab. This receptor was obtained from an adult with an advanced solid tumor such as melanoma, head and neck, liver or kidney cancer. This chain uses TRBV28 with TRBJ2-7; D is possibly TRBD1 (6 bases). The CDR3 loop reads CASTNPRGGQYF. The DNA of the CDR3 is TGTGCCAGCACAAACCCCAGGGGCGGGCAGTACTTC.